The entry that follows covers one TCR beta chain sequence. Its target is unknown. The sample comes from a study of T cell responses to AZD1222 COVID-19 vaccine. Study-wide context: Combined were second doses at about 4 or about 12 weeks. Study-wide points: Seropositivity was recorded at baseline in only 6 or 7 AZD1222 recipients. Vaccine-related CD4 TCRs covered spike, predominating at 160-218 and 743-854. White British donors predominated, females outnumbered males, and clonal diversity was possibly underestimated.

Profiled with immunoSEQ multiplex PCR; TCRdb holds only in-frame clones, not every one. The sample contains 150,000 or so clones, 92% of which appear only once. Germline V lookup: CDR1 SGHNT, CDR2 YYREEE (reference sequence). The V and J ends lost 5 bases and 8 bases respectively, with 10 bases between them. The CDR3 is 11 residues long. The chain uses TRBV5-4 and TRBJ1-1; D is uncertain. This specimen was peripheral blood, taken on day 0 of AZD1222 vaccination. This clonotype was obtained from an adult in good health. Here the CDR3 reads CASSGREEAFF. The CDR3 DNA follows: TGTGCCAGCAGTGGTAGGGAGGAAGCTTTCTTT.